Below are 24 T cell receptor beta chains sequenced from a single sample in a study of shared clonotypes between healthy human individuals. The method was immunoSEQ multiplex PCR; TCRdb's version includes in-frame clones alone and lacks a portion of them. Among millions of clones listed, around nine tenths were seen once. Source material: naive CD4+ T cells sorted from blood. Subset denoted: CD45RA+ positively selected. These TCRs come from a man younger than 35 in good health.

The table lists this clone with a count of one. The genes are TRBV6-5 and TRBJ1-2, with TRBD1 matching over 9 bases. V gave up 6 bases and J gave up 7 bases; unmatched junction bases: 9. Germline CDR1 and CDR2: MNHEY and SVGAGI. The CDR3 is 14 residues long. Here the CDR3 reads CASSPGTGSGGYTF. In nucleotides, the CDR3 is TGTGCCAGCAGCCCTGGGACAGGGAGCGGTGGCTACACCTTC.

The chain uses TRBV7-2 and TRBJ1-6; D perhaps matches TRBD1 (5 bases). The CDR3 length is 15 residues. Germline values: CDR1 SGHTA, CDR2 FQGNSA. Trimming pared 1 base from V and 7 bases from J, leaving 11 bases between. CDR3 sequence (DNA): TGTGCCAGCAGCTTAGTGGGGACGCCGAATTCACCCCTCCACTTT. This sequence encodes CASSLVGTPNSPLHF.

Regarding this clone: Other DNA sequences in this specimen translate into the identical CDR3. This chain links TRBV14 with TRBJ2-6; no firm D call. Germline loops: CDR1 SGHDN, CDR2 FVKESK. The V and J ends lost 3 bases and 0 bases respectively, with 3 bases between them. CDR3 length: 14 amino acids. CDR3 DNA: TGTGCCAGCAGCCAGGGCTCTGGGGCCAACGTCCTGACTTTC. The encoded protein is CASSQGSGANVLTF. Full variable domain (rest looked up from reference TRBV14 and TRBJ2-6): EAGVTQFPSHSVIEKGQTVTLRCDPISGHDNLYWYRRVMGKEIKFLLHFVKESKQDESGMPNNRFLAERTGGTYSTLKVQPAELEDSGVYFCASSQGSGANVLTFGAGSRLTVL.

The chain joins TRBV18 to TRBJ1-4, with a weak D call TRBD1 (5 bases). CDR3 size: 16 residues. V was cut by 6 bases and J by 6 bases, with 20 bases left in between. Germline V gives CDR1 KGHSH, CDR2 LQKENI. Here the CDR3 reads CASSPNTGRVDEKLFF. Written as DNA, the CDR3 is TGTGCCAGCTCTCCTAATACAGGACGAGTTGATGAAAAACTGTTTTTT.

The chain combines TRBV2 with TRBJ1-6, with a weak D call TRBD1 (6 bases). Per germline, CDR1 SNHLY and CDR2 FYNNEI. The CDR3 spans 15 residues. Deletions cut 1 base from V and 8 bases from J, with 12 bases between. The CDR3 DNA reads as TGTGCCAGCAGTGAAGAGGCGCAGGGGTATTCACCCCTCCACTTT. It codes for CASSEEAQGYSPLHF.

This chain joins TRBV5-1 and TRBJ1-1; TRBD1 matches 8 bases. With 2 bases clipped from V and 8 bases from J, the junction kept 5 bases outside the gene matches. Per germline, CDR1 SGHRS and CDR2 YFSETQ. This CDR3 contains 13 residues. CDR3: CASSLPGGAEAFF. In DNA form, the CDR3 reads TGCGCCAGCAGCTTACCAGGGGGCGCGGAAGCTTTCTTT.

The V and J genes are TRBV7-8 and TRBJ2-1; TRBD1 is a possible D gene (6 bases). The CDR3 is 14 amino acids. Trimming took off 5 bases at V and 6 bases at J, with 14 bases between the two ends. The V gene's germline CDR1 is SGHVS and CDR2 FQNEAQ. The CDR3 loop reads CASSPQGRGNEQFF. The CDR3 DNA reads as TGTGCCAGCAGCCCACAGGGCAGGGGCAATGAGCAGTTCTTC.

The CDR3 nucleotides read TGTGCCAGCAGCCTGACGGTAAGGATGAACACTGAAGCTTTCTTT. This gives the protein CASSLTVRMNTEAFF. The V call is TRBV27, the J call TRBJ1-1; no clear D. V was pared by 6 bases and J by 0 bases, with 14 bases between. The CDR3 consists of 15 residues. Germline CDR1 reads MNHEY; CDR2 reads SMNVEV (reference sequence).

V is TRBV28 and J is TRBJ2-5; D is unclear. Trimming cost V 1 base and J 5 bases, with 5 bases left between them. CDR3 size: 12 residues. The germline gives CDR1 MDHEN, CDR2 SYDVKM. As DNA, the CDR3 is TGTGCCAGCAGTTTATTATGGGAGACCCAGTACTTC. Its translation: CASSLLWETQYF.

V and J are TRBV5-1 and TRBJ2-3; D is unresolved. The CDR3 totals 12 residues. The germline V and J ends were trimmed by 4 bases and 5 bases, with 8 bases remaining between them. Germline values: CDR1 SGHRS, CDR2 YFSETQ. As DNA, the CDR3 is TGCGCCAGCAGCCCGGTGGGAGATACGCAGTATTTT. It yields the protein CASSPVGDTQYF.

The gene calls are TRBV6-5 and TRBJ2-1; 8 bases are a match to TRBD1. The CDR3 runs 15 residues. Germline V CDR1 and CDR2: MNHEY, SVGAGI. The junction had 7 bases not matched to a gene; V was cut back by 2 bases and J by 7 bases. The DNA of the CDR3 is TGTGCCAGCAGTTACGACCAGGGGGCGAGGAATGAGCAGTTCTTC. This encodes CASSYDQGARNEQFF.

The chain uses TRBV19 and TRBJ1-6; D possibly corresponds to TRBD1 (6 bases). Germline loops: CDR1 LNHDA, CDR2 SQIVND (reference sequence). There are 17 residues in the CDR3. Trimming cost V 8 bases and J 3 bases, with 20 bases left between them. The CDR3: CASRRGGPTLYNSPLHF. The CDR3 DNA sequence: TGTGCCAGTCGCCGCGGGGGCCCGACCCTCTATAATTCACCCCTCCACTTT.

The rearrangement joins TRBV30 to TRBJ1-3; D is possibly TRBD1 (6 bases). V lost 5 bases and J 3 bases, leaving 14 bases between the germline ends. Germline values: CDR1 GTSNPN, CDR2 SVGIG (reference sequence). The length of the CDR3 is 14 residues. The CDR3 loop reads CAWALGGFGNTIYF. DNA for the CDR3: TGTGCCTGGGCTCTTGGGGGCTTTGGAAACACCATATATTTT. The variable domain in full, completed from reference TRBV30 and TRBJ1-3, reads SQTIHQWPATLVQPVGSPLSLECTVEGTSNPNLYWYRQAAGRGLQLLFYSVGIGQISSEVPQNLSASRPQDRQFILSSKKLLLSDSGFYLCAWALGGFGNTIYFGEGSWLTVV.

This chain links TRBV5-6 with TRBJ2-6, with D uncertain. CDR3 length: 14 residues. Trimming removed 2 bases from V and 0 bases from J, with 3 bases in between. The germline V gene encodes CDR1 SGHDT and CDR2 YYEEEE. This CDR3 is CASSFPSGANVLTF. For the CDR3, the DNA is TGTGCCAGCAGCTTTCCCTCTGGGGCCAACGTCCTGACTTTC.

The chain has TRBV7-3 and TRBJ1-3; no clear D. V was shortened by 5 bases and J by 0 bases, with 8 bases between the two germline ends. Germline V gene data show CDR1 as SGHTA and CDR2 as FQGTGA. CDR3 length: 14 amino acids. The CDR3 loop reads CASSRKNSGNTIYF. CDR3 sequence (DNA): TGTGCCAGCAGCCGGAAGAACTCTGGAAACACCATATATTTT. The complete variable domain, with remaining parts taken from reference TRBV7-3 and TRBJ1-3, reads GAGVSQTPSNKVTEKGKYVELRCDPISGHTALYWYRQSLGQGPEFLIYFQGTGAADDSGLPNDRFFAVRPEGSVSTLKIQRTERGDSAVYLCASSRKNSGNTIYFGEGSWLTVV.

This sequence joins TRBV6-1 and TRBJ1-2, with TRBD1 matching over 9 bases. Per germline, CDR1 MNHNS and CDR2 SASEGT. The CDR3 runs 13 residues. With V trimmed by 5 bases and J by 8 bases, 6 bases remained unmatched. CDR3 nucleotide sequence: TGTGCCAGCAGTTTACAGGGGGCGCGAGGCTACACCTTC. Translating gives CASSLQGARGYTF.

The chain couples TRBV19 to TRBJ2-3; unclear D gene. The CDR3 is made up of 17 amino acids. Trimming took 2 bases from V and 4 from J, leaving 19 bases between them. The germline gives CDR1 LNHDA, CDR2 SQIVND (reference sequence). The CDR3 reads CASSIMGGPNVADTQYF. CDR3 bases: TGTGCCAGTAGTATAATGGGTGGCCCCAATGTCGCAGATACGCAGTATTTT. The whole variable domain, filled in from reference TRBV19 and TRBJ2-3, reads DGGITQSPKYLFRKEGQNVTLSCEQNLNHDAMYWYRQDPGQGLRLIYYSQIVNDFQKGDIAEGYSVSREKKESFPLTVTSAQKNPTAFYLCASSIMGGPNVADTQYFGPGTRLTVL.

In this sample, this clone turned up once. CDR3 bases: TGTGCCAGTAGTATAGGTGGCTCCCTGGGGGCAGATACGCAGTATTTT. Residues: CASSIGGSLGADTQYF. V usage is TRBV19 and J usage is TRBJ2-3; the D call may be TRBD1 or TRBD2 (5 bases each). Trimming removed 1 base from V and 4 bases from J, with 15 bases in between. The CDR3 runs to 16 residues. The germline gives CDR1 LNHDA, CDR2 SQIVND (reference sequence).

This clone was detected once. The rearrangement joins TRBV27 to TRBJ2-2; D is perhaps TRBD1 (6 bases). The ends were cut back, 9 bases at V and 0 bases at J, with 11 bases in the middle. The CDR3 loop spans 14 amino acids. Germline CDR1 reads MNHEY; CDR2 reads SMNVEV (reference sequence). The DNA for the CDR3 is TGTGCCAGTTCGCACAGGGCGAACACCGGGGAGCTGTTTTTT. Its translation is CASSHRANTGELFF.

The chain couples TRBV5-1 to TRBJ2-3; D possibly corresponds to TRBD1 (6 bases). V dropped 7 bases and J dropped 2 bases, with 14 bases sitting between them. Germline V gives CDR1 SGHRS, CDR2 YFSETQ. CDR3 length: 14 amino acids. The chain's CDR3 is CASSGQQNTDTQYF. CDR3 in DNA: TGCGCCAGCTCCGGACAGCAGAACACAGATACGCAGTATTTT.

A word on this clone: At one of its ends the junction is not consistent with the germline gene, which may arise from a read error. The chain carries TRBV29-1 and TRBJ2-5, with 8 positions matching TRBD2. This CDR3 comprises 14 residues. Looked up from germline, CDR1 is SQVTM and CDR2 is ANQGSEA. In DNA form, the CDR3 reads TGCAGCGGCTTACGGGGGGGAACCCAAGAGGCCCAGTACTTC. This gives the protein CSGLRGGTQEAQYF. Combining the CDR3 with reference TRBV29-1 and TRBJ2-5 gives the whole variable domain SAVISQKPSRDICQRGTSLTIQCQVDSQVTMMFWYRQQPGQSLTLIATANQGSEATYESGFVIDKFPISRPNLTFSTLTVSNMSPEDSSIYLCSGLRGGTQEAQYFGPGTRLLVL.

The genes are TRBV9 and TRBJ2-2; possible D gene TRBD2, 6 bases. V shed 1 base and J shed 6 bases, with 13 bases lying between them. CDR1 and CDR2 (germline): SGDLS, YYNGEE. This CDR3 region has 15 residues. The DNA for the CDR3 is TGTGCCAGCAGCGTACTGGGGGGAGGTGCCGGGGAGCTGTTTTTT. Amino acid sequence: CASSVLGGGAGELFF.

V is TRBV28 and J is TRBJ1-3, with D unclear. Trimming cost V 6 bases and J 4 bases, with 16 bases left between them. The CDR3 runs 15 residues. Germline loops: CDR1 MDHEN, CDR2 SYDVKM. CDR3 amino acids: CASSPAGVGGNTIYF. The DNA for the CDR3 is TGTGCCAGCAGCCCCGCGGGCGTTGGGGGAAACACCATATATTTT.

On this clone itself: At the DNA level, this CDR3 is encoded by other sequences in the same sample as well. This chain links TRBV29-1 with TRBJ2-3; D uncertain. The V gene's germline CDR1 is SQVTM and CDR2 ANQGSEA. The CDR3 consists of 12 residues. The germline V and J ends were trimmed by 4 bases and 6 bases, with 11 bases remaining between them. The CDR3 DNA sequence: TGCAGCGTTGGGGTTTACACGGATACGCAGTATTTT. The encoded protein is CSVGVYTDTQYF.